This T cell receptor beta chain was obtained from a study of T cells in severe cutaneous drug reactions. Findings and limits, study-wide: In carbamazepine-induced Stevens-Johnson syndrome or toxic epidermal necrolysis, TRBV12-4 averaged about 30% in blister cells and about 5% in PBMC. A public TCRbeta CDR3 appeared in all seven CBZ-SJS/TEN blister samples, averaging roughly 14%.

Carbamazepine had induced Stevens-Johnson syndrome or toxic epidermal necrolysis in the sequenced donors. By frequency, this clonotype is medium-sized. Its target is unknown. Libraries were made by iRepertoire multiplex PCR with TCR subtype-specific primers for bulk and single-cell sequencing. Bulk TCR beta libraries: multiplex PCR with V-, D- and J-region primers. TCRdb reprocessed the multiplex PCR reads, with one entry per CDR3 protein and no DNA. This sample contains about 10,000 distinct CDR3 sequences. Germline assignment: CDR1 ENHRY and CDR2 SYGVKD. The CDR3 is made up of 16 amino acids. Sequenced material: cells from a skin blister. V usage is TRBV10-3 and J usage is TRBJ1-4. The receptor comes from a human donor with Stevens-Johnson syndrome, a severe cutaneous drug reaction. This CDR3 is CAISESTVGSNEKLFF.